This TCR beta chain was sequenced during a study of blood T cell repertoires in COVID-19. Study overall: Researchers got acute and convalescent COVID-19 samples from the United States, Italy and Spain. The analysed material was cDNA or gDNA that came from T cells, B-cell-depleted T cells, or PBMCs.

The V end was cut by 5 bases, the J end by 0 bases, with 13 bases between. The germline CDR1 and CDR2 sequences are LNHDA and SQIVND (reference sequence). The CDR3 covers 15 residues. Per the study methods: Reference gene primers were amplified, and this amplification served to estimate nucleated cell counts. The data were produced by immunoSEQ multiplex PCR, yet TCRdb's version contains in-frame clones alone and is incomplete. V and J calls and clone size are given by that table; D and trimming were obtained from the DNA. This table has about 80,000 clones, about 91% appearing once. The TCR originated in an elderly woman with acute or convalescent COVID-19. The sample consisted of peripheral blood. The chain links TRBV19 to TRBJ1-1; D is unclear. CDR3 DNA sequence: TGTGCCAGTAGTCTCTCTAGCAATATGAACACTGAAGCTTTCTTT. It codes for CASSLSSNMNTEAFF.